This is a list of T cell receptor beta chains from one sample in a study of CD8+CD57+ T cells in acquired aplastic anemia. TCRdb fed the reads into MiXCR, producing one record per CDR3 protein. Found here are hundreds of thousands of distinct CDR3 sequences, about 44% of them singletons; the top ten hold over 7.5%. The specimen was sorted CD4+, CD8+, or CD8+CD57+ T cells (not recorded which) from PBMCs. Every receptor here comes from a human donor with aplastic anemia. Both conserved end residues are part of each CDR3. The D gene is left open where the match is weak. Not every row has a clone size; where given, it reads once, few, many or a size class.

CDR3 length | clone size | J gene | V gene | D gene | CDR3 DNA | CDR3 protein
15 | NA | TRBJ1-1 | TRBV5-1 | NA | TGCGCCAGCAGCTTGGTTTACAGAACGGACACTGAAGCTTTCTTT | CASSLVYRTDTEAFF
12 | many | TRBJ2-7 | TRBV29-1 | NA | TGCAGCGTTTTGGACAACTCCTACGAGCAGTACTTC | CSVLDNSYEQYF
16 | many | TRBJ2-5 | TRBV7-2 | NA | TGTGCCAGCAGCTCCAAAACTACACAGGGTACAGAGACCCAGTACTTC | CASSSKTTQGTETQYF
17 | NA | TRBJ1-1 | TRBV19 | NA | TGTGCCAGTAGTATGCTACAGGGAGGGGGGCTGAACACTGAAGCTTTCTTT | CASSMLQGGGLNTEAFF
13 | NA | TRBJ2-5 | TRBV15 | NA | TGTGCCACCAGCAGAATAGCGGCCGAGACCCAGTACTTC | CATSRIAAETQYF
14 | NA | TRBJ1-5 | TRBV2 | TRBD1 | TGTGCCAGCAATAGACAGGGACAGGAGCAGCCCCAGCATTTT | CASNRQGQEQPQHF
13 | once | TRBJ1-2 | TRBV6-2/TRBV6-3 | NA | TGTGCCAGCAGTGAAGCCGTCTTTGGAGGCTACACCTTC | CASSEAVFGGYTF
18 | NA | TRBJ1-3 | TRBV7-8 | NA | TGTGCCAGCAGCTCATACCGCCAGGGAGTTCTCTCTGGAAACACCATATATTTT | CASSSYRQGVLSGNTIYF
14 | many | TRBJ1-1 | TRBV11-2 | NA | TGTGCCAGCAGCTTTTCAGACTGGAGCACTGAAGCTTTCTTT | CASSFSDWSTEAFF
12 | many | TRBJ2-7 | TRBV10-2 | NA | TGCGCCAGCACTGAGACTACTTACGAGCAGTACTTC | CASTETTYEQYF
15 | NA | TRBJ1-1 | TRBV29-1 | NA | TGCAGCGTTGCGGACATTAAAGAGGTTGGGACTGAAGCTTTCTTT | CSVADIKEVGTEAFF
14 | NA | TRBJ2-5 | TRBV7-2 | TRBD1 | TGTGCCAGCAGCTCCCGACAGGGGATGGAGACCCAGTACTTC | CASSSRQGMETQYF
16 | NA | TRBJ1-1 | TRBV24-1 | NA | TGTGCCACCAGTGATTCTGACGAGACGGTGAACACTGAAGCTTTCTTT | CATSDSDETVNTEAFF
17 | NA | TRBJ2-3 | TRBV10-3 | TRBD2 | TGTGCCAGCAGTTACAGGGGGACTAGCGGACCCACAGATACGCAGTATTTT | CASSYRGTSGPTDTQYF
15 | NA | TRBJ1-1 | TRBV7-6 | TRBD1 | TGTGCCAGCAGTCGGGGACAGGGACCGAACACTGAAGCTTTCTTT | CASSRGQGPNTEAFF
11 | many | TRBJ2-1 | TRBV12-5 | NA | TGTGCTAGTGAGGGGGGGCATGAGCAGTTCTTC | CASEGGHEQFF
14 | NA | TRBJ2-1 | TRBV15 | TRBD2 | TGTGCCACCAGCAGAGAAACTAGCGGAAATGAGCAGTTCTTC | CATSRETSGNEQFF
15 | NA | TRBJ2-2 | TRBV7-3 | TRBD2 | TGTGCCAGCAGCTTAGTGCGGGGGAACACCGGGGAGCTGTCTTGG | CASSLVRGNTGELSW
16 | many | TRBJ1-1 | TRBV20-1 | NA | TGCAGTGCTATTCTTCCCGACCTAAGGCGGGGGACTGAAGCTTTCTTT | CSAILPDLRRGTEAFF
15 | NA | TRBJ2-7 | TRBV7-3 | TRBD1 | TGTGCCAGCAGCCGGCCGGGACAGGGTTTTTACGAGCAGTACTTC | CASSRPGQGFYEQYF
14 | few | TRBJ2-7 | TRBV6-6 | NA | TGTGCCAGCAGTTACGCGAGGAGCTCCTACGAGCAGTACTTC | CASSYARSSYEQYF
14 | NA | TRBJ1-1 | TRBV5-6 | NA | TGTGCCAGCAGCATAGGAAGTTTGAACACTGAAGCTTTCTTT | CASSIGSLNTEAFF
12 | many | TRBJ2-7 | TRBV7-9 | NA | TGTGCCAGCAGCTTAGCGGCAGGGGATAAGTACTTC | CASSLAAGDKYF
14 | NA | TRBJ2-7 | TRBV2 | NA | TGTGCCAGTAGTCGGGCCCGCGCCTCCTACGAGCAGTACTTC | CASSRARASYEQYF